This TCR beta chain was recovered during a study of patients and donors after allogeneic stem cell transplantation (dated by TCRdb to the early 2020s). Libraries were made using RT-PCR. TCRdb names NextSeq 550 as the instrument used. TCRdb cleaned the public reads at Q25 with fastp, built clones with MiXCR and kept in-frame beta chains. Rows are combined by CDR3 protein, so each entry shows the most common genes and DNA. Within this sample are about 200,000 distinct CDR3 sequences, with roughly two fifths of them counted one time only. The ten largest clonotypes hold around 35% of the sample. Including cysteine and phenylalanine, the CDR3 has 11 amino acids. Kept here is only the CDR3 DNA, which spans 33 bases and is read in frame from base 1. V is reduced by 1 base and J by 8 bases, leaving a spacing of 8 bases between them. CDR1 and CDR2 were assigned from the germline V gene as SQVTM and ANQGSEA.

Comment on this clonotype: This receptor's antigen is unknown. No qualities accompany the bases; no much larger clone lies one base away.

This TCR derives from a human donor who was either an allogeneic HSCT recipient or a stem cell or donor lymphocyte infusion donor (not recorded which). It is not recorded whose cells these are; they may come from a transplant donor. Sample: blood, either unsorted or a sorted T cell fraction (not recorded which). The chain was built from TRBV29-1 and TRBJ1-2; a confident D gene designation cannot be given. The DNA is TGCAGCGTTGAAGGGGGATACGGCTACACCTTC. Protein translation: CSVEGGYGYTF.